This entry lists 8 T cell receptor beta chains sequenced from one sample in a study of radiation and T cells in renal cell carcinoma. TCRdb's copy holds only in-frame clones and misses some; the assay was immunoSEQ multiplex PCR. The table lists roughly 5,000 clones, more than 60% of them singletons. Treatment meaning: treatment-naive control, cytoreductive nephrectomy. The sequencing used tumor tissue, collected from a patient whose treatment was nephrectomy without radiotherapy. The receptors stem from a human donor with renal cell carcinoma.

The J gene is TRBJ1-2, the V gene TRBV30; possibly TRBD1 for D (6 bases). This CDR3 contains 14 residues. Germline loops: CDR1 GTSNPN, CDR2 SVGIG (reference sequence). V dropped 3 bases and J dropped 6 bases, with 17 bases sitting between them. This chain's CDR3 is CAWSPLGRGDGYTF. The CDR3 region has the DNA TGTGCCTGGAGCCCCCTGGGCAGGGGAGATGGCTACACCTTC.

This chain links TRBV4-2 with TRBJ1-1; no definite D call. Germline V gives CDR1 LGHNA, CDR2 YNFKEQ. This CDR3 is built from 15 residues. V gave up 0 bases and J gave up 4 bases, with 12 bases separating them. CDR3 loop: CASSQERLASTEAFF. In DNA form, the CDR3 reads TGTGCCAGCAGCCAAGAGCGTTTGGCTAGCACTGAAGCTTTCTTT.

This chain joins TRBV6-5 and TRBJ2-1; the D gene is possibly TRBD2 (5 bases). Deletions cut 6 bases from V and 4 bases from J, with 13 bases between. The germline V gene has CDR1 MNHEY and CDR2 SVGAGI. This CDR3 comprises 14 residues. The DNA for the CDR3 is TGTGCCAGCAGGACTAAGCGGAATTACAATGAGCAGTTCTTC. Translation gives CASRTKRNYNEQFF.

The chain couples TRBV7-3 to TRBJ2-2; D not certain. CDR3 size: 14 residues. V shed 4 bases and J shed 6 bases, with 12 bases lying between them. Per the germline V gene, CDR1 is SGHTA and CDR2 is FQGTGA. CDR3 in amino acids: CASSSNSNAGELFF. The CDR3 nucleotides read TGTGCCAGCAGCTCGAACTCCAACGCCGGGGAGCTGTTTTTT.

The chain couples TRBV6-5 to TRBJ2-7, with TRBD2 matching over 7 bases. The CDR3 is 13 residues long. Germline V gives CDR1 MNHEY, CDR2 SVGAGI. V shed 8 bases, J shed 4 bases, and the junction held 8 bases outside the gene matches. This CDR3 reads CASAAGEGYEQYF. CDR3 bases: TGTGCCAGCGCTGCGGGAGAGGGTTACGAGCAGTACTTC.

The chain is built from TRBV9 and TRBJ2-6, with D perhaps matching TRBD1 (5 bases). Germline CDR1 reads SGDLS; CDR2 reads YYNGEE. The CDR3 covers 15 residues. V was pared by 0 bases and J by 4 bases, with 8 bases between. The CDR3 sequence is CASSVEGLGANVLTF. CDR3 nucleotide sequence: TGTGCCAGCAGCGTAGAGGGGCTAGGGGCCAACGTCCTGACTTTC.

This chain connects TRBV4-1 to TRBJ2-3; TRBD2 matches at 12 bases. CDR1 is MGHRA, CDR2 YSYEKL, per germline. This CDR3 is built from 16 residues. J lost 2 bases, V lost 6 bases, and 6 bases had no gene match. CDR3 sequence reads: CASSPTSGRFTDTQYF. The DNA of the CDR3 is TGCGCCAGCAGTCCGACTAGCGGGAGATTCACAGATACGCAGTATTTT.

Within the sample, this clone is medium-sized. The gene calls are TRBV9 and TRBJ2-6; no clear D gene. Between the trimmed V and J ends, which lost 2 bases and 1 base, there was a span of 4 bases. The CDR3 runs 14 residues. Germline CDR1 and CDR2: SGDLS and YYNGEE. For the CDR3, the DNA is TGTGCCAGCAGCGTGGCTTCTGGGGCCAACGTCCTGACTTTC. Protein sequence: CASSVASGANVLTF.